The T cell receptor beta chain under discussion was sequenced for a study of blood T cells in healthy people across ages. CDR1 and CDR2 (germline): DFQATT, SNEGSKA (reference sequence). V was pared by 3 bases and J by 2 bases, with 14 bases of the junction left unmatched. This CDR3 spans 18 amino acids. The second PCR ran roughly 6 to 12 cycles with a sample-barcoded 5' primer and J-beta primers. Tags on each cDNA molecule came from a template-switch adaptor with 12 random nucleotides. MiXCR was run by TCRdb on the 5' RACE reads, yielding one entry per CDR3 protein. Of about 580,000 distinct CDR3 sequences in the sample, 40% to 55% were seen once.

The clonotype comes from an older man in good health. The specimen sequenced was blood. V usage is TRBV20-1 and J usage is TRBJ2-1; 9 bases map to TRBD2. The CDR3 spells CSASDAGGPGGTYNEQFF. Here the CDR3 DNA reads TGCAGTGCTAGCGACGCGGGGGGGCCTGGTGGAACCTACAATGAGCAGTTCTTC.